This T cell receptor (beta chain) was profiled in a study of cytomegalovirus exposure and HLA in healthy donors. Study observations and caveats: Segments of the TCR beta V type were, in most cases, productive about 87% or about 30% of the time in an earlier analysis.

Worth noting for this clone: Its target is not known.

The PCR made use of 60 Vbeta and 13 Jbeta primers. Original methodology: Unique TCR beta chains numbered around 80 million in a later analysis, with about 9.9 million shared. Produced via immunoSEQ multiplex PCR; TCRdb's table is partial and in-frame only. D and trimming were read from the DNA, whereas the V and J calls and clone size are those reported in that table. The table has under 150,000 clones, roughly 80% seen once. The source material was PBMCs. The clonotype was recovered from a woman in her twenties or thirties in good health and CMV-seropositive.

The CDR3 DNA sequence: TGTGCCAGCAGCGGCAGGGACAGTAGAAATGAAAAACTGTTTTTT. Translating gives CASSGRDSRNEKLFF. The rearrangement joins TRBV7-9 to TRBJ1-4; 7 bases line up with TRBD1. The CDR3 is 15 amino acids. V was pared by 5 bases and J by 5 bases, with 8 bases of the junction left unmatched. Germline loops: CDR1 SEHNR, CDR2 FQNEAQ (reference sequence).